Below, 5 T cell receptor beta chains from the same sample are listed, as sequenced in a study of OX40 agonist ivuxolimab in advanced cancers. Only in-frame clones appear in the TCRdb table, and some are missing; sequencing was by immunoSEQ multiplex PCR. The table shows 55,000 to 80,000 clones, with about 88% occurring only once. The specimen was CD4+ or CD8+ T cells sorted from blood, collected in a trial of the OX40 agonist ivuxolimab. These receptors originate from an adult with an advanced solid tumor such as melanoma, head and neck, liver or kidney cancer.

The V gene is TRBV7-2, the J gene TRBJ2-3, with D unresolved. Germline V gene sequence: CDR1 SGHTA, CDR2 FQGNSA. V gave up 4 bases and J gave up 0 bases, with 2 bases separating them. The CDR3 contains 12 residues. The CDR3 is CASSSSTDTQYF. The DNA for the CDR3 is TGTGCCAGCAGCTCCAGCACAGATACGCAGTATTTT.

Notes on this clone: One end of the junction is discordant with germline, which a read error may explain. The chain uses TRBV28 and TRBJ1-2, with 8 positions matching TRBD1. The germline CDR1 and CDR2 sequences are MDHEN and SYDVKM. The CDR3 loop spans 12 amino acids. The CDR3 region has the DNA TGTGCCAGCAGTTTTAAAACCGGACAGGGATCCTTC. The encoded protein is CASSFKTGQGSF.

The genes are TRBV5-6 and TRBJ1-1; unclear D gene. Germline V lookup: CDR1 SGHDT, CDR2 YYEEEE. CDR3 length: 14 residues. Trimming stripped 3 bases from V and 1 base from J, with 10 bases between. The CDR3 protein is CASSYRTANTEAFF. CDR3 DNA: TGTGCCAGCAGCTATCGGACGGCGAACACTGAAGCTTTCTTT.

This clone was recorded once. This CDR3 is CASSLNYGYTF. The CDR3, as DNA: TGTGCCAGCAGCTTAAACTATGGCTACACCTTC. The rearrangement uses TRBV11-2 and TRBJ1-2; D uncertain. This CDR3 region has 11 residues. CDR1 is SGHAT, CDR2 FQNNGV, per germline. V gave up 2 bases and J gave up 2 bases, with 0 bases separating them.

The V gene is TRBV27, the J gene TRBJ1-5; D is ambiguous. CDR3 length equals 9 residues. V was cut by 10 bases and J by 5 bases, with 3 bases left in between. The germline gives CDR1 MNHEY, CDR2 SMNVEV (reference sequence). This chain's CDR3 is CAIHQPQHF. As DNA, the CDR3 is TGTGCCATTCATCAGCCCCAGCATTTT.